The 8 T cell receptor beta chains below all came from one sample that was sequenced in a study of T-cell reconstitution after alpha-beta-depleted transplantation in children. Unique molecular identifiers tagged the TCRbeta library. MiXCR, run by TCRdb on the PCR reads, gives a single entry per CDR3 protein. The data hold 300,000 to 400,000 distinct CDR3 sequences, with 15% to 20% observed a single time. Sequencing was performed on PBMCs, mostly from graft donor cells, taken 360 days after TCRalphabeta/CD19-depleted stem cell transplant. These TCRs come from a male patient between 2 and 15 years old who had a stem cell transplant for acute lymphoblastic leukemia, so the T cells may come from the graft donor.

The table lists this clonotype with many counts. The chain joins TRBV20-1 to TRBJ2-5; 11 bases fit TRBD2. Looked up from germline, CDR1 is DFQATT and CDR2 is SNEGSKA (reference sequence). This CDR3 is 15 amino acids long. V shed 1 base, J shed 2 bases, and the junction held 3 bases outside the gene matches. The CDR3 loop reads CSARVAGGYQETQYF. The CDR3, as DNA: TGCAGTGCTAGAGTAGCGGGAGGGTATCAAGAGACCCAGTACTTC.

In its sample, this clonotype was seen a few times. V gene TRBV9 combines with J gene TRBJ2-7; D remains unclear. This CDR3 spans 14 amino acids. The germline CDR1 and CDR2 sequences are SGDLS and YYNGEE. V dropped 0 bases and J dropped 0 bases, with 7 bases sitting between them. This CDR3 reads CASSVAVSSYEQYF. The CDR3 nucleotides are TGTGCCAGCAGCGTAGCAGTGAGCTCCTACGAGCAGTACTTC.

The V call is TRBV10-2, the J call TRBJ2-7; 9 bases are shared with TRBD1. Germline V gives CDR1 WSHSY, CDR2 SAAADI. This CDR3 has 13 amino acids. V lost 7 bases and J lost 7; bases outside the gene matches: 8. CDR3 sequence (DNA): TGCGCCAGCATCGGGACAGGGAAGTCGGAGCAGTACTTC. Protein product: CASIGTGKSEQYF.

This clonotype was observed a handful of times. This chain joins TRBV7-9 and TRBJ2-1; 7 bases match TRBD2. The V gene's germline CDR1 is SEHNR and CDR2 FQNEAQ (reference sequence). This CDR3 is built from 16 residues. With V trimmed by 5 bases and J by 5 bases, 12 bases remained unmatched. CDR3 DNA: TGTGCCAGCAGCCCCCGTGAGAGCGGGATACACAATGAGCAGTTCTTC. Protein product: CASSPRESGIHNEQFF.

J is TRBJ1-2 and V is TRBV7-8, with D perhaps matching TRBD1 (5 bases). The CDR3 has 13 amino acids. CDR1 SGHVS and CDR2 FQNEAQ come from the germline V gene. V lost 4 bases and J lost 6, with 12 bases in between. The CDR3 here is CASSSSPGDGYTF. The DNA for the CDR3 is TGTGCCAGCAGCTCCTCCCCGGGGGATGGCTACACCTTC.

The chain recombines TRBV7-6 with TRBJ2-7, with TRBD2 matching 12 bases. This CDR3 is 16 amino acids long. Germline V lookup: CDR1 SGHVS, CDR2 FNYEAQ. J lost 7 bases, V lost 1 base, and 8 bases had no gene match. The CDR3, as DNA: TGTGCCAGCAGCTTAGATAGGTCTAGCGGGAGGGGAGAGCAGTACTTC. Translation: CASSLDRSSGRGEQYF.

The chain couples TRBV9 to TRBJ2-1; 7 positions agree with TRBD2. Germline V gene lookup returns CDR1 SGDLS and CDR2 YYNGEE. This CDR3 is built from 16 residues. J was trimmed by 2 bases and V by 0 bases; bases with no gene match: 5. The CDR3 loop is CASSVGGGSPYNEQFF. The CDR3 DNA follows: TGTGCCAGCAGCGTAGGTGGCGGGAGCCCCTACAATGAGCAGTTCTTC. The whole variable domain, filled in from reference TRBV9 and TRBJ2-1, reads DSGVTQTPKHLITATGQRVTLRCSPRSGDLSVYWYQQSLDQGLQFLIQYYNGEERAKGNILERFSAQQFPDLHSELNLSSLELGDSALYFCASSVGGGSPYNEQFFGPGTRLTVL.

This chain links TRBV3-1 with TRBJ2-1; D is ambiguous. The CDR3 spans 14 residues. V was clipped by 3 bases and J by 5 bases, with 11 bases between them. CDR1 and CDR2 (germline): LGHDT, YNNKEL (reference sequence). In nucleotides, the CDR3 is TGTGCCAGCAGCCACGGGCGGAATAACAATGAGCAGTTCTTC. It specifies CASSHGRNNNEQFF.